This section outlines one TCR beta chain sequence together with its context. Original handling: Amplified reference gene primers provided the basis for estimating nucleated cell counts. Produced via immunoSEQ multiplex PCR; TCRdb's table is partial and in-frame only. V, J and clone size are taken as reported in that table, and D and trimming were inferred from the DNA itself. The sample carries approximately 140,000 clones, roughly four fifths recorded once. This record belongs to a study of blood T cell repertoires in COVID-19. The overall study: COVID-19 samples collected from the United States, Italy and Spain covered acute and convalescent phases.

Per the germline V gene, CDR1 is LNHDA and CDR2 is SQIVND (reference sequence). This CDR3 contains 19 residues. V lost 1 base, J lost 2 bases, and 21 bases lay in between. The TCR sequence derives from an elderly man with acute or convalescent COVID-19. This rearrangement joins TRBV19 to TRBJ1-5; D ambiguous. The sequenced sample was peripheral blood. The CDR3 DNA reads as TGTGCCAGTAGTATAGTTCCGACATGGAACCCCTCTGGCAATCAGCCCCAGCATTTT. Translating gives CASSIVPTWNPSGNQPQHF.